The text below deals with one T cell receptor (beta chain). What it recognizes is unknown. This sample also contains other DNA sequences that code for the same CDR3. Germline V gene data show CDR1 as MNHEY and CDR2 as SMNVEV (reference sequence). The ends were cut back, 2 bases at V and 5 bases at J, with 7 bases in the middle. The CDR3 length is 13 residues. CD4+ cell separation produced CD45RA+ naive and CD45RA-negative memory subsets. This entry belongs to a study of shared clonotypes between healthy human individuals. Study in general: Each donor's CD8 memory used one plate, CD8 naive two, each CD4 subset three. Study-level points and caveats: Sequencing depth was a factor that was expected to affect clonotype sharing among donors.

Genomic DNA of each subset was evenly split across several immunoSEQ plates. Data came from immunoSEQ multiplex PCR; TCRdb stores just in-frame clones and leaves some out. The sample shows 2.3 million or so clones, approximately 95% of them seen only once. The chain combines TRBV27 with TRBJ1-5; the D is unclear. The specimen was naive CD4+ T cells from PBMCs. Regarding subset: CD45RA+ positively selected. The receptor comes from a man aged 18 to 29 in good health. Some clones in this sample may be carry-over from other donors' samples. In nucleotides, the CDR3 is TGTGCCAGCAGTTTAAGAGCTGATCAGCCCCAGCATTTT. This sequence encodes CASSLRADQPQHF.